The rows below give T cell receptor beta chains drawn from one sample of a study of T cells in tuberculosis. Here immunoSEQ multiplex PCR was the method, and the copy in TCRdb shows in-frame clones only, minus some. The sample yields roughly 41,000 clones, around 92% seen once. The source material was PBMCs. These TCRs come from a donor aged 10-29 years with latent tuberculosis or without tuberculosis infection. Some clones in this sample may be carry-over from other donors' samples. The CDR3 runs from the conserved cysteine through the conserved F or W. D genes are given only for firm matches. Clone size appears in some rows only: once, few, many, or a class for an expanded clone.

length: 13
J: TRBJ1-1
V: TRBV11-2
size: -
D: -
DNA: TGTGCCAGCAGTCTGGTCAGGGGTGATGAAGCTTTCTTT
CDR3: CASSLVRGDEAFF

length: 16
J: TRBJ2-3
V: TRBV25-1
size: -
D: TRBD2
DNA: TGTGCCAGCAGTAGGCGGGGGAATCACCCCCCAGATACGCAGTATTTT
CDR3: CASSRRGNHPPDTQYF

length: 15
J: TRBJ1-1
V: TRBV9
size: -
D: -
DNA: TGTGCCAGCAGCGTAGGGCCGGCTGGGGAGGCTGAAGCTTTCTTT
CDR3: CASSVGPAGEAEAFF

length: 13
J: TRBJ1-2
V: TRBV5-4
size: -
D: -
DNA: TGTGCCAGTAGTGGGGGACAAATTTATGGCTACACCTTC
CDR3: CASSGGQIYGYTF

length: 13
J: TRBJ1-1
V: TRBV18
size: -
D: TRBD1
DNA: TGTGCCAGCTCACCTGGGACAGGGGACGTAGCTTTCTTT
CDR3: CASSPGTGDVAFF

length: 15
J: TRBJ2-1
V: TRBV5-1
size: -
D: -
DNA: TGCGCCAGCAGCAACCCGACTAGGGGGCTAAATGAGCAGTTCTTC
CDR3: CASSNPTRGLNEQFF

length: 15
J: TRBJ1-1
V: TRBV18
size: once
D: TRBD1
DNA: TGTGCCAGCTCACCGCGGGACAGGGGTAGCACTGAAGCTTTCTTT
CDR3: CASSPRDRGSTEAFF

length: 13
J: TRBJ1-5
V: TRBV7-2
size: few
D: -
DNA: TGTGCCAGCAACACGGCGGGCAATCAGCCCCAGCATTTT
CDR3: CASNTAGNQPQHF

length: 21
J: TRBJ1-4
V: TRBV7-5
size: -
D: -
DNA: TGTGTCAGAAGCTTAGATGGGACCTCCGGGACAGGGGTATTTGCTTATCAAAAACTGTTTTTT
CDR3: CVRSLDGTSGTGVFAYQKLFF

length: 17
J: TRBJ2-3
V: TRBV9
size: -
D: -
DNA: TGTGCCAGCAGCGTAGGACAGAGACACCAAAGCACAGATACGCAGTATTTT
CDR3: CASSVGQRHQSTDTQYF

length: 13
J: TRBJ1-5
V: TRBV5-1
size: -
D: -
DNA: TGCGCCAGCAGCCCGGCGGGCAATCAGCCCCAGCATTTT
CDR3: CASSPAGNQPQHF

length: 14
J: TRBJ1-5
V: TRBV19
size: -
D: -
DNA: TGTGCCAGTAGAGCAGGTCTTAGCAATCAGCCCCAGCATTTT
CDR3: CASRAGLSNQPQHF

length: 16
J: TRBJ2-1
V: TRBV14
size: -
D: TRBD2
DNA: TGTGCCAGCAGCCCCTTTAGCGGGGGGGGTTACAATGAGCAGTTCTTC
CDR3: CASSPFSGGGYNEQFF

length: 15
J: TRBJ2-1
V: TRBV7-3
size: -
D: TRBD2
DNA: TGTGCCAGCAGCTTATCAGCGGGGGCTTACAATGAGCAGTTCTTC
CDR3: CASSLSAGAYNEQFF

length: 17
J: TRBJ2-6
V: TRBV4-3
size: few
D: TRBD1
DNA: TGCGCCAGCAGCCGCGGGACAGGGGGCTCTGGGGCCAACGTCCTGACTTTC
CDR3: CASSRGTGGSGANVLTF

length: 15
J: TRBJ1-1
V: TRBV18
size: once
D: -
DNA: TGTGCCAGCTCACCACTACAGGAGCCTGACACTGAAGCTTTCTTT
CDR3: CASSPLQEPDTEAFF

length: 15
J: TRBJ1-1
V: TRBV4-3
size: -
D: TRBD1
DNA: TGCGCCAGCAGCCTTTGGACAGGCTCGAACACTGAAGCTTTCTTT
CDR3: CASSLWTGSNTEAFF

length: 13
J: TRBJ1-1
V: TRBV7-6
size: -
D: -
DNA: TGTGCCAGCAGCAGCTACAGGGACACTGAAGCTTTCTTT
CDR3: CASSSYRDTEAFF

length: 17
J: TRBJ2-1
V: TRBV4-3
size: -
D: TRBD1
DNA: TGCGCCAGCAGCCGTATCGTAGTGGGACAGGGGTCCATTGAGCAGTTCTTC
CDR3: CASSRIVVGQGSIEQFF

length: 12
J: TRBJ2-1
V: TRBV18
size: -
D: -
DNA: TGTGCCAGCTCGGCCTCCTACAATGAGCAGTTCTTC
CDR3: CASSASYNEQFF

length: 12
J: TRBJ1-1
V: TRBV7-8
size: -
D: -
DNA: TGTGCCAGCAGCTTAGAACAGGGAAAAGCTTTCTTT
CDR3: CASSLEQGKAFF

length: 16
J: TRBJ2-1
V: TRBV19
size: -
D: -
DNA: TGTGCCAGTAGAGACGTGGTTTCCAGGCGCTACAATGAGCAGTTCTTC
CDR3: CASRDVVSRRYNEQFF

length: 17
J: TRBJ2-1
V: TRBV18
size: once
D: TRBD2
DNA: TGTGCCAGCTCACCACCGGGCCTCCGACTAGCGGGGGGATCAAGGTTCTTC
CDR3: CASSPPGLRLAGGSRFF

length: 15
J: TRBJ1-5
V: TRBV6-1
size: -
D: TRBD1
DNA: TGTGCCAGCGAGGGGGGGACAGGGTTCAATCAGCCCCAGCATTTT
CDR3: CASEGGTGFNQPQHF

length: 15
J: TRBJ1-5
V: TRBV9
size: -
D: TRBD1
DNA: TGTGCCAGCAGCTTCGGACAGGCCTCAGGGCAGCCCCAGCATTTT
CDR3: CASSFGQASGQPQHF

length: 17
J: TRBJ1-3
V: TRBV28
size: -
D: TRBD1
DNA: TGTGCCAGCAGCCCCCCCCCGGGACAGGTAGCTGGAAACACCATATATTTT
CDR3: CASSPPPGQVAGNTIYF

length: 14
J: TRBJ2-7
V: TRBV7-9
size: few
D: -
DNA: TGTGCCAGCATCAACACGGGACTCGAATACGAGCAGTACTTC
CDR3: CASINTGLEYEQYF

length: 16
J: TRBJ2-6
V: TRBV4-3
size: -
D: -
DNA: TGCGCCAGCAGCCAAGATCCAGTCTCTGGGGCCAACGTCCTGACTTTC
CDR3: CASSQDPVSGANVLTF

length: 16
J: TRBJ1-3
V: TRBV5-1
size: -
D: -
DNA: TGCGCCAGCAGCTCGGCCGGCGCAGGGGCTGGAAACACCATATATTTT
CDR3: CASSSAGAGAGNTIYF

length: 16
J: TRBJ2-3
V: TRBV12-5
size: -
D: -
DNA: TGTGCTAGTGGCCTAACCCAGGGGTCCCACTCAGGTACGCAGTATTTT
CDR3: CASGLTQGSHSGTQYF

length: 16
J: TRBJ2-1
V: TRBV5-4
size: -
D: -
DNA: TGTGCCAGTAGCTCCGGCGGTGCCAGCTCCTACAATGAGCAGTTCTTC
CDR3: CASSSGGASSYNEQFF

length: 14
J: TRBJ2-1
V: TRBV13
size: -
D: TRBD2
DNA: TGTGCCAGCAGCCCGCGGGGGGGTACGGGTGAGCAGTTCTTC
CDR3: CASSPRGGTGEQFF

length: 15
J: TRBJ2-3
V: TRBV6-6
size: -
D: TRBD2
DNA: TGTGCCAGCTCCCCTCCGGGGGGGCGCACAGATACGCAGTATTTT
CDR3: CASSPPGGRTDTQYF

length: 16
J: TRBJ2-1
V: TRBV10-1
size: -
D: TRBD1
DNA: TGCGCCAGCAGTGGAGCCGGGACAGGGAGGGACAATGAGCAGTTCTTC
CDR3: CASSGAGTGRDNEQFF

length: 17
J: TRBJ2-7
V: TRBV11-2
size: -
D: -
DNA: TGTGCCAGCAGCTCCCTGCGTGGGGCCGTCGGACCCTACGAGCAGTACTTC
CDR3: CASSSLRGAVGPYEQYF

length: 14
J: TRBJ2-1
V: TRBV7-2
size: -
D: -
DNA: TGTGCCAGCCCCGGGGCAGGGGTCTACAATGAGCAGTTCTTC
CDR3: CASPGAGVYNEQFF

length: 15
J: TRBJ2-7
V: TRBV25-1
size: -
D: TRBD1
DNA: TGTGCCAGCAGTTACCGAACAGGGGAAGGATACGAGCAGTACTTC
CDR3: CASSYRTGEGYEQYF

length: 15
J: TRBJ1-5
V: TRBV4-1
size: -
D: TRBD1
DNA: TGCGCCAGCAGCCTGACAGGGCCAAACAATCAGCCCCAGCATTTT
CDR3: CASSLTGPNNQPQHF

length: 15
J: TRBJ1-3
V: TRBV18
size: -
D: -
DNA: TGTGCCAGCTCACCGGAGGCGGGCTCTGGAAACACCATATATTTT
CDR3: CASSPEAGSGNTIYF

length: 15
J: TRBJ1-5
V: TRBV19
size: -
D: TRBD1
DNA: TGTGCCAGTAGTATCCCTGACAGGGCGGGTCAGCCCCAGCATTTT
CDR3: CASSIPDRAGQPQHF

length: 14
J: TRBJ1-4
V: TRBV6-5
size: once
D: -
DNA: TGTGCCAGCAGCTATGGGCCGGGCGGGGAAAAACTGTTTTTT
CDR3: CASSYGPGGEKLFF